This T cell receptor beta chain stems from a study of blood T cell repertoires in COVID-19. Overall study context: COVID-19 samples collected from the United States, Italy and Spain covered acute and convalescent phases. The cDNA or gDNA used as material had been derived from T cells, B-cell-depleted T cells, or PBMCs.

The CDR3 is 16 residues long. The ends lost 1 base at V and 5 bases at J; junction bases unmatched: 3. Germline V gene sequence: CDR1 SGHTA, CDR2 FQGNSA. Source study methods: How many nucleated cells were present was estimated from reference gene primer amplification. The data were produced by immunoSEQ multiplex PCR, yet TCRdb's version contains in-frame clones alone and is incomplete. The V and J calls and clone size are taken from that table; D and trimming were inferred from the DNA. The sample has about 140,000 clones, roughly four fifths seen once. The chain employs TRBV7-2 and TRBJ2-1, with 12 nucleotides matching TRBD2. This clonotype was sampled from an elderly woman with active or convalescent COVID-19. Sequencing was carried out using peripheral blood. The CDR3 loop reads CASSLVWTSGDNEQFF. As DNA, the CDR3 is TGTGCCAGCAGCTTAGTTTGGACTAGCGGGGACAATGAGCAGTTCTTC.